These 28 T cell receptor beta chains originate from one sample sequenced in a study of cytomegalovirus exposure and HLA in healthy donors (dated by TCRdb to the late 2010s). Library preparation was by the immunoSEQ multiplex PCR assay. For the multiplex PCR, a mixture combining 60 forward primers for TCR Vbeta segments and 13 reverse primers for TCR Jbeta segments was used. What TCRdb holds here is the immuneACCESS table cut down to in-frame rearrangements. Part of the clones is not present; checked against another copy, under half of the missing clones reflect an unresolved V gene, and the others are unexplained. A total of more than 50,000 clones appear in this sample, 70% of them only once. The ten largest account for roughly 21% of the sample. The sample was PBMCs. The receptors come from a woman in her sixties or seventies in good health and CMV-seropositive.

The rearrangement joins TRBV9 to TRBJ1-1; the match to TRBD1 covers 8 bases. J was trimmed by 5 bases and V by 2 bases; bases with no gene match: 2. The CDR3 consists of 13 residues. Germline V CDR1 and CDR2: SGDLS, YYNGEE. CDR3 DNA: TGTGCCAGCAGCGTTCAGGGGGCGACTGAAGCTTTCTTT. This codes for CASSVQGATEAFF.

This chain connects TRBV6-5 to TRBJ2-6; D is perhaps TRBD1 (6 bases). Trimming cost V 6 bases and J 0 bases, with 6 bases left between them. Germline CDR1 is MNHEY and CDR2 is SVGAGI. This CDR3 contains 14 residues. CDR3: CASRTGSGANVLTF. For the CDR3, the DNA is TGTGCCAGCAGGACAGGCTCTGGGGCCAACGTCCTGACTTTC.

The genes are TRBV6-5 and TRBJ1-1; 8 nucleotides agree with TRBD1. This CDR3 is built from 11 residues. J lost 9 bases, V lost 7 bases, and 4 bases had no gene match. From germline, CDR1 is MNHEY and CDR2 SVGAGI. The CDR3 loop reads CASTRQGKAFF. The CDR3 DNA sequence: TGTGCCAGCACCAGACAGGGGAAAGCTTTCTTT.

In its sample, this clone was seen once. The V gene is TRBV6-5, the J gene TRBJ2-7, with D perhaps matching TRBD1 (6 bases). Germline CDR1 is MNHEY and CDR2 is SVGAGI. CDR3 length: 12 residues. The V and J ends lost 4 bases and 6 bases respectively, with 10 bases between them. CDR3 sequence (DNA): TGTGCCAGCAGTTTCACAGGGTTCGAGCAGTACTTC. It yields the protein CASSFTGFEQYF.

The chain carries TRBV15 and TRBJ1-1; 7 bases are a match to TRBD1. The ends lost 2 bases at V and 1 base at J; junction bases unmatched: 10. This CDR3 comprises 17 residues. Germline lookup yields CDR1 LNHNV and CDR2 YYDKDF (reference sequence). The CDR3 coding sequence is TGTGCCACCAGCAGACCCCGGGACAGCTTACAGAACACTGAAGCTTTCTTT. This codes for CATSRPRDSLQNTEAFF.

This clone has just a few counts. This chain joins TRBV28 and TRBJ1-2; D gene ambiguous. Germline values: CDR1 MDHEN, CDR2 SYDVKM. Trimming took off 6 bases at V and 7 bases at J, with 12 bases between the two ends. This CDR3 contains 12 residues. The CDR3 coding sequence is TGTGCCAGCAGCCTACTCTCCGGTGGCTACACCTTC. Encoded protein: CASSLLSGGYTF.

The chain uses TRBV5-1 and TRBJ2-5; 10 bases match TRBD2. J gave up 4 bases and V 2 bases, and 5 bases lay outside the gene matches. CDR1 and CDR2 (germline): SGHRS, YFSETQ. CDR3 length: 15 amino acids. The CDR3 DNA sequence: TGCGCCAGCAGCTTAGGAAGCGGGGGGGTAGAGACCCAGTACTTC. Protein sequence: CASSLGSGGVETQYF.

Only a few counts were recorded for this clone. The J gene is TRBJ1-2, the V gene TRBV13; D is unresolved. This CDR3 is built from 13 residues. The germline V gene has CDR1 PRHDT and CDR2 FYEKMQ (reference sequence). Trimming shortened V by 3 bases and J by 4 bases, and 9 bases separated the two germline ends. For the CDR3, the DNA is TGTGCCAGCAGCTTGGAGGCGGCCTATGGCTACACCTTC. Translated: CASSLEAAYGYTF.

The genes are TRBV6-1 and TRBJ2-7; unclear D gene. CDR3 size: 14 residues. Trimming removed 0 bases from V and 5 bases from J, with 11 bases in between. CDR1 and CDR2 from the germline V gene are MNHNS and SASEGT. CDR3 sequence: CASSEAVRGDEQYF. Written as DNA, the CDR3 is TGTGCCAGCAGTGAAGCGGTAAGAGGCGACGAGCAGTACTTC.

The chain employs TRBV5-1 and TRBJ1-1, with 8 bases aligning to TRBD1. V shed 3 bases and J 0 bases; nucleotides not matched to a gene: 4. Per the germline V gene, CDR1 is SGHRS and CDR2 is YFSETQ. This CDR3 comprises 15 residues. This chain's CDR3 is CASSSPGQVNTEAFF. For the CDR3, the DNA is TGCGCCAGCAGCTCTCCGGGACAGGTGAACACTGAAGCTTTCTTT.

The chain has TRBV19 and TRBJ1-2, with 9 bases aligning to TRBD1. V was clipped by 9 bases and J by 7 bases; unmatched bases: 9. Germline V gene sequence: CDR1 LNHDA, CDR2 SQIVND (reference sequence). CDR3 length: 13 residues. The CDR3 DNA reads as TGTGCCAGCCAAACGACAGGGGGAGTTGGCTACACCTTC. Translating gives CASQTTGGVGYTF.

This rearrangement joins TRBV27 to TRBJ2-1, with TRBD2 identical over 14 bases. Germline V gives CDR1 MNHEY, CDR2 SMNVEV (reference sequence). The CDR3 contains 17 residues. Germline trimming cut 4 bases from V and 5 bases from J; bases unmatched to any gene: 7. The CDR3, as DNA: TGTGCCAGCAGTTGGCGACCGACTAGCGGGGGGGACAATGAGCAGTTCTTC. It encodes CASSWRPTSGGDNEQFF.

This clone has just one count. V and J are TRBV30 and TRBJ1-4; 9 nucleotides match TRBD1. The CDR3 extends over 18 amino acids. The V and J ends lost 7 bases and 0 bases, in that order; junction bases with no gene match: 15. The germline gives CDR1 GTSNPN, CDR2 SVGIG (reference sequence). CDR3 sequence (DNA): TGTGCCTCAGGATGGGGGACAGGGAGGGGTGCAACTAATGAAAAACTGTTTTTT. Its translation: CASGWGTGRGATNEKLFF.

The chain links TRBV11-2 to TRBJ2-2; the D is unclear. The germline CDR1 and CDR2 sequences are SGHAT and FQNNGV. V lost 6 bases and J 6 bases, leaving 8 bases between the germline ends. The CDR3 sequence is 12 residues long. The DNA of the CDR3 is TGTGCCAGCAGTACGCGGTCCGGGGAGCTGTTTTTT. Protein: CASSTRSGELFF.

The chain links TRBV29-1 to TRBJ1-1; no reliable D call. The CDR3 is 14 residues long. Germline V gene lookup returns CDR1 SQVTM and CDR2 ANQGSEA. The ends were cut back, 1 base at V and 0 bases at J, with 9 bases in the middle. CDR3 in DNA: TGCAGCGTTGAAGGTGGCAGTCTGAACACTGAAGCTTTCTTT. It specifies CSVEGGSLNTEAFF.

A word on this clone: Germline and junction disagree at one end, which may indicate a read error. CDR3: CASSLTGGPKEAQYF. CDR3 coding DNA: TGTGCCAGCAGCCTGACAGGGGGCCCGAAAGAGGCCCAGTACTTC. This chain links TRBV11-3 with TRBJ2-5; TRBD1 matches at 10 bases. The germline V gene encodes CDR1 SGHNT and CDR2 YENEEA. This CDR3 is built from 15 residues.

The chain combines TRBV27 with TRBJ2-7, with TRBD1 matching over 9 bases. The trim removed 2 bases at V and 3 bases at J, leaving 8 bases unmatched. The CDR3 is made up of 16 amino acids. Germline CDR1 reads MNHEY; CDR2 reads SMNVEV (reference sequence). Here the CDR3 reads CASSLPPRTGDYEQYF. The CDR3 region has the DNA TGTGCCAGCAGTTTACCCCCCAGGACAGGGGACTACGAGCAGTACTTC.

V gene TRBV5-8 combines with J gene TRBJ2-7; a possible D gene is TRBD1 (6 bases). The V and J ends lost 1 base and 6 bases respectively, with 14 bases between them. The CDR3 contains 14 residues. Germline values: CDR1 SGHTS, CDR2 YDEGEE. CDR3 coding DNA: TGTGCCAGCAGCTTGACAGGGTGGGTTGGCGAGCAGTACTTC. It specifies CASSLTGWVGEQYF. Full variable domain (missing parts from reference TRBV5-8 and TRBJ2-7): EAGVTQSPTHLIKTRGQQATLRCSPISGHTSVYWYQQALGLGLQFLLWYDEGEERNRGNFPPRFSGRQFPNYSSELNVNALELEDSALYLCASSLTGWVGEQYFGPGTRLTVT.

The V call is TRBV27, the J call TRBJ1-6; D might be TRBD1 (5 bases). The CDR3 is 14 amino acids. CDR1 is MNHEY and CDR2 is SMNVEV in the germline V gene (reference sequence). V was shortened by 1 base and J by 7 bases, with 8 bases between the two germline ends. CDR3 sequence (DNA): TGTGCCAGCAGTTTATGGGGGGGGAATTCACCCCTCCACTTT. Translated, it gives CASSLWGGNSPLHF.

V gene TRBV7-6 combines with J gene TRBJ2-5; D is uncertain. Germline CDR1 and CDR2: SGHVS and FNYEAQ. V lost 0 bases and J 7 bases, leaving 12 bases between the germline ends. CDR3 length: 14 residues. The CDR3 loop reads CASSLAFRSGTQYF. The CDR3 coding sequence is TGTGCCAGCAGCTTAGCGTTTAGAAGTGGGACCCAGTACTTC.

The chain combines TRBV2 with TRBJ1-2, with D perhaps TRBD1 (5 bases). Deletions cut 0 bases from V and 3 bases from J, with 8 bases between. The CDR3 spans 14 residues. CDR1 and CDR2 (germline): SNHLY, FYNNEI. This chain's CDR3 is CASSEAGGDYGYTF. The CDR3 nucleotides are TGTGCCAGCAGTGAAGCGGGAGGGGACTATGGCTACACCTTC.

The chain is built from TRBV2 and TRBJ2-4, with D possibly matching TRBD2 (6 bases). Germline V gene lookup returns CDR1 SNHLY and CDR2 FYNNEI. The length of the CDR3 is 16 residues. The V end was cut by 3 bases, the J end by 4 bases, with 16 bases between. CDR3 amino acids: CASSDLGGDLKNIQYF. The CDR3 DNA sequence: TGTGCCAGCAGTGACCTTGGAGGGGACCTAAAAAACATTCAGTACTTC.

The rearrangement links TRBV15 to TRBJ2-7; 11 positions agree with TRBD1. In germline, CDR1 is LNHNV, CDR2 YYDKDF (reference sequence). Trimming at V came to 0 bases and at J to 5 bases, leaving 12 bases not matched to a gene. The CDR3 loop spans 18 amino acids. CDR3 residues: CATSRESGPGQGVNEQYF. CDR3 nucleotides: TGTGCCACCAGCAGAGAGAGTGGCCCGGGACAGGGGGTGAACGAGCAGTACTTC.

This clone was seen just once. The CDR3 DNA sequence: TGTGCCAGCAGTTTATATGGGGCCGGGCATTTCGACGAGCAGTACTTC. Amino acids: CASSLYGAGHFDEQYF. This rearrangement joins TRBV27 to TRBJ2-7; possibly TRBD1 for D (5 bases). Trimming shortened V by 1 base and J by 5 bases, and 18 bases separated the two germline ends. The CDR3 runs to 16 residues. The germline CDR1 and CDR2 sequences are MNHEY and SMNVEV (reference sequence).

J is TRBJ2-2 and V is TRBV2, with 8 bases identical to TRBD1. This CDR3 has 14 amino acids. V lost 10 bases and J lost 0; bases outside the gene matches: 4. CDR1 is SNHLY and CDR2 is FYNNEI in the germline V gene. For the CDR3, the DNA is TGTGCCAAAACAGGGGGTTCGAACACCGGGGAGCTGTTTTTT. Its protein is CAKTGGSNTGELFF.

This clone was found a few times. This CDR3 is CFSKQKTAYEQYF. The DNA of the CDR3 is TGTTTTAGCAAGCAGAAGACGGCATACGAGCAGTACTTC. The chain joins TRBV7-8 to TRBJ2-7, with D uncertain. The CDR3 loop spans 13 amino acids. Germline V gene lookup returns CDR1 SGHVS and CDR2 FQNEAQ.

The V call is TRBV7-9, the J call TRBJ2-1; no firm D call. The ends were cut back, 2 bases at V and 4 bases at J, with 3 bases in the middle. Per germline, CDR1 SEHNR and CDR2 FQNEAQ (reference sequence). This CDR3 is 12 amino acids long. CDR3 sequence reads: CASSLQYNEQFF. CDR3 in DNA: TGTGCCAGCAGCTTACAATACAATGAGCAGTTCTTC.

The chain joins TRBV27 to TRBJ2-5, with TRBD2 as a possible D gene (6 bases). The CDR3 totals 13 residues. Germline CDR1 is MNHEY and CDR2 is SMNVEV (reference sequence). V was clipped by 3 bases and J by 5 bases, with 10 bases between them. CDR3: CASSFSGDETQYF. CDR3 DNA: TGTGCCAGCAGTTTTTCGGGGGACGAGACCCAGTACTTC.